Included here is one T cell receptor beta chain sequence, with context. V lost 7 bases to trimming and J lost 4 bases, with 19 bases between them. The CDR3 consists of 16 residues. Germline V CDR1 and CDR2: MNHEY, SMNVEV (reference sequence). This sample is drawn from a study of patients and donors after allogeneic stem cell transplantation. TCRdb reanalysed the RT-PCR reads using MiXCR and keeps one entry per CDR3 protein. The repertoire consists of 900,000 to 1,000,000 distinct CDR3 sequences, with 18% occurring once and the leading ten covering around 6%. This clonotype was sampled from a human donor who was either an allogeneic HSCT recipient or a stem cell or donor lymphocyte infusion donor (not recorded which). It is not recorded whose cells these are; they may come from a transplant donor. Sequencing used blood, either unsorted or a sorted T cell fraction (not recorded which). The V and J genes are TRBV27 and TRBJ2-2; TRBD2 might be the D (5 bases). Here the CDR3 DNA reads TGTGCCAGCACCCACCCGGACTCCGCGGGCACCGGGGAGCTGTTTTTT. Protein: CASTHPDSAGTGELFF.